A selection of T cell receptor beta chains follows, all from one sample in a study of T cell repertoires in cytomegalovirus infection. TCRdb ran MiXCR on the reads and lists one entry per CDR3 protein. This sample has around 440,000 distinct CDR3 sequences, with 11% found just once. The sequenced sample consisted of PBMCs. The receptors originated from a human donor in good health (CMV status not recorded). Some clones in this sample may be carry-over from other donors' samples. Each CDR3 is given with its conserved first and last residue. The D gene is left open where the match is weak.

CDR3 protein: CASSRSDRNEQFF; D gene: -; V gene: TRBV5-1
CDR3 protein: CASSREPGGLHRIIYGYTF; D gene: TRBD1; V gene: TRBV3-1
CDR3 protein: CASSLPGTGEETQYF; D gene: TRBD1; V gene: TRBV7-8
CDR3 protein: CASSLRDNYGYTF; D gene: -; V gene: TRBV3-1
CDR3 protein: CASSVGGDTNQPQHF; D gene: -; V gene: TRBV9
CDR3 protein: CASRGGIGELFF; D gene: TRBD2; V gene: TRBV2
CDR3 protein: CETSQLYNEQFF; D gene: -; V gene: TRBV30
CDR3 protein: CASRERGNTEAFF; D gene: -; V gene: TRBV6-5
CDR3 protein: CASSQENSGLRFNEQFF; D gene: TRBD2; V gene: TRBV4-1
CDR3 protein: CASSLGSGGIGELFF; D gene: -; V gene: TRBV5-4
CDR3 protein: CASKTGGSGNTIYF; D gene: TRBD1; V gene: TRBV28
CDR3 protein: CASSQEKGQYNSPLHF; D gene: -; V gene: TRBV3-1
CDR3 protein: CASSSSSSRDEQYF; D gene: -; V gene: TRBV12-3/TRBV12-4
CDR3 protein: CAISESGGQQFF; D gene: -; V gene: TRBV10-3
CDR3 protein: CSAPTSGGYQETQYF; D gene: TRBD2; V gene: TRBV20-1
CDR3 protein: CAGPGPSSNQPQHF; D gene: -; V gene: TRBV6-1
CDR3 protein: CASSPGRALTGELFF; D gene: -; V gene: TRBV7-2
CDR3 protein: CASSQQGLAGPPYNEQFF; D gene: TRBD2; V gene: TRBV3-1
CDR3 protein: CASSTTGSGRLDTQYF; D gene: TRBD2; V gene: TRBV19
CDR3 protein: CSVEKDRYEQYF; D gene: -; V gene: TRBV29-1
CDR3 protein: CASSGDMASYNEQFF; D gene: -; V gene: TRBV7-2
CDR3 protein: CASSIGTGGSYEQYF; D gene: TRBD1; V gene: TRBV19
CDR3 protein: CASRHRAVHGYTF; D gene: -; V gene: TRBV12-3/TRBV12-4
CDR3 protein: CASSLPSGSLYGGEQFF; D gene: TRBD2; V gene: TRBV7-3
CDR3 protein: CASSEAQGVETQYF; D gene: -; V gene: TRBV2
CDR3 protein: CASSPRQISNSGANVLTF; D gene: -; V gene: TRBV28
CDR3 protein: CASVTTGAGELFF; D gene: TRBD1; V gene: TRBV7-9
CDR3 protein: CASKADRGFTDTQYF; D gene: TRBD1; V gene: TRBV2
CDR3 protein: CASSLGHPDIF; D gene: -; V gene: TRBV23-1
CDR3 protein: CSARDNSGFVANTGELFF; D gene: -; V gene: TRBV20-1
CDR3 protein: CASSSSGLGIEQFF; D gene: TRBD2; V gene: TRBV5-1
CDR3 protein: CASSTGQGSVSPLHF; D gene: TRBD1; V gene: TRBV7-8